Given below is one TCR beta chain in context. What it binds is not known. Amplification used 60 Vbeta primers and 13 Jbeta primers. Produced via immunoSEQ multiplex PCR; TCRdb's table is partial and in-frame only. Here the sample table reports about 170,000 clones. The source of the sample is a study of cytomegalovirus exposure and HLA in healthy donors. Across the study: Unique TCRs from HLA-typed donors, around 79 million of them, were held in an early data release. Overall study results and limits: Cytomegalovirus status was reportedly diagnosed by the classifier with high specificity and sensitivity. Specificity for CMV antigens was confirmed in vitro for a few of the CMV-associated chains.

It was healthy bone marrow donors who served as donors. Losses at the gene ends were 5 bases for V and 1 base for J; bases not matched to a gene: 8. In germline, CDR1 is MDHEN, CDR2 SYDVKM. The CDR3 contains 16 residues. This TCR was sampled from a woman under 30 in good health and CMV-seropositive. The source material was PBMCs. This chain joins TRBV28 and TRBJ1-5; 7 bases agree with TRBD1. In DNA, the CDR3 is TGTGCCAGCAGTCGTGGAGGGGGCGCGAGCAATCAGCCCCAGCATTTT. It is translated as CASSRGGGASNQPQHF. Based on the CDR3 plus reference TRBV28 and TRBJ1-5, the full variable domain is DVKVTQSSRYLVKRTGEKVFLECVQDMDHENMFWYRQDPGLGLRLIYFSYDVKMKEKGDIPEGYSVSREKKERFSLILESASTNQTSMYLCASSRGGGASNQPQHFGDGTRLSIL.